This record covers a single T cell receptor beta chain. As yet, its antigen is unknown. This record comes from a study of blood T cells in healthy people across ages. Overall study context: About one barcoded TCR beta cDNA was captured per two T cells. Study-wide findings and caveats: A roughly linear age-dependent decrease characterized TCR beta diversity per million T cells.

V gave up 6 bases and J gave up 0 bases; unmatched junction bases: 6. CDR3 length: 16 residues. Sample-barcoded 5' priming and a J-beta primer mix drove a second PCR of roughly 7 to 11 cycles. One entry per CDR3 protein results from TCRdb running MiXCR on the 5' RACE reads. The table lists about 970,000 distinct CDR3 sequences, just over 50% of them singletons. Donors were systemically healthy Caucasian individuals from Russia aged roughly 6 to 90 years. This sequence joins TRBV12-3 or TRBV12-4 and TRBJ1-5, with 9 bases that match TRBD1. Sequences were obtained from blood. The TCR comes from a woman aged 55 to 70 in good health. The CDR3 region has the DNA TGTGCCAGCAGCATGGGACAGGGCCGTAGCAATCAGCCCCAGCATTTT. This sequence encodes CASSMGQGRSNQPQHF.